The next 29 T cell receptor beta chains were all read from a single sample in a study of cytomegalovirus exposure and HLA in healthy donors. PCR involved 60 Vbeta and 13 Jbeta primers. Here immunoSEQ multiplex PCR was the method, and the copy in TCRdb shows in-frame clones only, minus some. Here the sample spans 160,000 or so clones, around 83% being singletons. The sequenced material came from PBMCs. The receptors derive from a middle-aged man in good health and CMV-seropositive.

The J gene is TRBJ1-2, the V gene TRBV15; D unclear. Germline V gene lookup returns CDR1 LNHNV and CDR2 YYDKDF (reference sequence). This CDR3 is built from 14 residues. The ends were cut back, 1 base at V and 2 bases at J, with 8 bases in the middle. CDR3 sequence reads: CATSRGGGNYGYTF. CDR3 nucleotides: TGTGCCACCAGCAGAGGGGGAGGGAACTATGGCTACACCTTC.

The rearrangement joins TRBV7-9 to TRBJ1-2; TRBD1 agrees at 9 bases. J was trimmed by 7 bases and V by 3 bases; bases with no gene match: 6. CDR3 length: 14 residues. Germline assignment: CDR1 SEHNR and CDR2 FQNEAQ (reference sequence). DNA of the CDR3: TGTGCCAGCAGCTTCGACAGGGGGATCGGTGGCTACACCTTC. This sequence encodes CASSFDRGIGGYTF.

The gene calls are TRBV5-1 and TRBJ2-5; tentative D call: TRBD1 (6 bases). The J call could be wrong; TRBJ2-7 is a better fit for the DNA end. The CDR3 runs 14 residues. Germline V gene lookup returns CDR1 SGHRS and CDR2 YFSETQ. The CDR3 nucleotides are TGCGCCAGCAGCTTGACAGGGTCGGCCAACGAGCAGTACTTC. This codes for CASSLTGSANEQYF.

The chain employs TRBV6-5 and TRBJ1-1, with a weak D call TRBD1 (6 bases). Trimming cost V 6 bases and J 4 bases, with 15 bases left between them. Germline CDR1 and CDR2: MNHEY and SVGAGI. This CDR3 comprises 14 residues. The CDR3 is CASREATGPTEAFF. The CDR3 coding sequence is TGTGCCAGCAGAGAGGCGACAGGCCCCACTGAAGCTTTCTTT.

This chain links TRBV5-1 with TRBJ1-2, with 9 bases fitting TRBD1. From germline, CDR1 is SGHRS and CDR2 YFSETQ. This CDR3 spans 14 amino acids. J gave up 3 bases and V 2 bases, and 2 bases lay outside the gene matches. DNA for the CDR3: TGCGCCAGCAGCTTAGACAGGGGGGACTATGGCTACACCTTC. As protein: CASSLDRGDYGYTF.

The V and J genes are TRBV5-1 and TRBJ2-1, with 9 positions matching TRBD1. Germline V gives CDR1 SGHRS, CDR2 YFSETQ. V lost 5 bases to trimming and J lost 7 bases; unmatched junction nucleotides: 13. The CDR3 totals 16 residues. The CDR3 coding sequence is TGCGCCAGCAGTCAACAGGGGGCTACCCTGAGGAATGAGCAGTTCTTC. This encodes CASSQQGATLRNEQFF. Using reference TRBV5-1 and TRBJ2-1 for the parts outside the CDR3, the full variable domain is KAGVTQTPRYLIKTRGQQVTLSCSPISGHRSVSWYQQTPGQGLQFLFEYFSETQRNKGNFPGRFSGRQFSNSRSEMNVSTLELGDSALYLCASSQQGATLRNEQFFGPGTRLTVL.

DNA of the CDR3: TGTGCCAGCAGTTGGGGGACAGCGGCTGAAGCTTTCTTT. Its protein product is CASSWGTAAEAFF. The chain joins TRBV27 to TRBJ1-1, with TRBD1 matching over 7 bases. V lost 4 bases, J lost 6 bases, and 5 bases stayed unmatched. The CDR3 has 13 amino acids. CDR1 MNHEY and CDR2 SMNVEV come from the germline V gene (reference sequence).

This clone turned up a few times. The chain uses TRBV29-1 and TRBJ2-3; tentatively, D is TRBD1 (5 bases). V was trimmed by 1 base and J by 3 bases, leaving 8 bases between them. Germline CDR1 reads SQVTM; CDR2 reads ANQGSEA. This CDR3 comprises 13 residues. CDR3 DNA sequence: TGCAGCGTTGAAGGGCAGGGAACAGATACGCAGTATTTT. It is translated as CSVEGQGTDTQYF.

The chain carries TRBV9 and TRBJ2-1, with 12 nucleotides matching TRBD2. Germline loops: CDR1 SGDLS, CDR2 YYNGEE. This CDR3 is built from 15 residues. With V trimmed by 0 bases and J by 8 bases, 3 bases remained unmatched. CDR3 nucleotides: TGTGCCAGCAGCGTAGAGACTAGCGGGAGACATGAGCAGTTCTTC. It translates to CASSVETSGRHEQFF.

V is TRBV6-5 and J is TRBJ2-1, with TRBD1 matching over 7 bases. CDR1 MNHEY and CDR2 SVGAGI come from the germline V gene. CDR3 size: 15 residues. V was pared by 8 bases and J by 4 bases, with 11 bases of the junction left unmatched. CDR3 amino acids: CASGQTATGYNEQFF. CDR3 in DNA: TGTGCCAGCGGACAAACCGCGACAGGGTACAATGAGCAGTTCTTC.

The CDR3 DNA is TGTGCCAGCAGCCTTGGGCAGCGGAATTCACCCCTCCACTTT. Its translation: CASSLGQRNSPLHF. This chain links TRBV6-5 with TRBJ1-6; unclear D gene. Trimming took 6 bases from V and 7 from J, leaving 13 bases between them. This CDR3 has 14 residues. CDR1 and CDR2 (germline): MNHEY, SVGAGI.

The chain employs TRBV7-3 and TRBJ2-1; weak D call: TRBD2 (5 bases). The V end lost 2 bases, the J end lost 3 bases, and 11 bases lay between the germline ends. The germline V gene has CDR1 SGHTA and CDR2 FQGTGA. The CDR3 length is 15 residues. The CDR3 here is CASSLSAGNYNEQFF. DNA of the CDR3: TGTGCCAGCAGCTTATCCGCGGGTAACTACAATGAGCAGTTCTTC. The whole variable domain, filled in from reference TRBV7-3 and TRBJ2-1, reads GAGVSQTPSNKVTEKGKYVELRCDPISGHTALYWYRQSLGQGPEFLIYFQGTGAADDSGLPNDRFFAVRPEGSVSTLKIQRTERGDSAVYLCASSLSAGNYNEQFFGPGTRLTVL.

V usage is TRBV19 and J usage is TRBJ1-1; 8 nucleotides agree with TRBD1. The germline gives CDR1 LNHDA, CDR2 SQIVND (reference sequence). V was clipped by 3 bases and J by 5 bases; unmatched bases: 11. The CDR3 covers 16 residues. CDR3 bases: TGTGCCAGTAGTATTCCCCCGACAGGGGTGCGGACTGAAGCTTTCTTT. This codes for CASSIPPTGVRTEAFF.

The rearrangement links TRBV5-5 to TRBJ1-2; TRBD1 matches at 7 bases. Looked up from germline, CDR1 is SGHKS and CDR2 is YYEKEE (reference sequence). V trimming: 4 bases; J trimming: 7 bases; junction bases outside the gene matches: 7. This CDR3 is 13 amino acids long. CDR3 nucleotides: TGTGCCAGCAGCCAAACAGGGGTGGGTGGCTACACCTTC. The encoded protein is CASSQTGVGGYTF.

CDR3 loop: CASSTGQETQYF. The CDR3 region has the DNA TGTGCCAGCAGCACCGGGCAAGAGACCCAGTACTTC. The chain is built from TRBV5-4 and TRBJ2-5; no firm D call. CDR1 and CDR2 from the germline V gene are SGHNT and YYREEE (reference sequence). Trimming took off 4 bases at V and 2 bases at J, with 6 bases between the two ends. CDR3 length: 12 residues.

The chain joins TRBV7-8 to TRBJ2-5; maybe TRBD2 (6 bases). Germline lookup yields CDR1 SGHVS and CDR2 FQNEAQ. Trimming stripped 2 bases from V and 6 bases from J, with 10 bases between. The CDR3 contains 13 residues. The CDR3 protein is CASSLRREQTQYF. The CDR3 DNA reads TGTGCCAGCAGCTTAAGGAGGGAACAGACCCAGTACTTC.

The rearrangement joins TRBV5-6 to TRBJ2-7, with D possibly being TRBD2 (5 bases). V dropped 1 base and J dropped 5 bases, with 10 bases sitting between them. This CDR3 is built from 13 residues. The V gene's germline CDR1 is SGHDT and CDR2 YYEEEE. The CDR3 spells CASSLYGGDEQYV. The CDR3 DNA reads as TGTGCCAGCAGCTTGTACGGAGGCGACGAGCAGTACGTC.

The rearrangement joins TRBV7-9 to TRBJ2-7; D is possibly TRBD1 (6 bases). Trimming shortened V by 6 bases and J by 4 bases, and 16 bases separated the two germline ends. The CDR3 loop spans 14 amino acids. CDR1 and CDR2 (germline): SEHNR, FQNEAQ (reference sequence). CDR3 DNA: TGTGCCAGCAGTTCCTCGGGACAAAAGTACGAGCAGTACTTC. Translating it yields CASSSSGQKYEQYF.

The genes are TRBV7-8 and TRBJ2-7; the match to TRBD2 covers 7 bases. The CDR3 is made up of 14 amino acids. V was clipped by 5 bases and J by 6 bases; unmatched bases: 10. The germline CDR1 and CDR2 sequences are SGHVS and FQNEAQ. Written as DNA, the CDR3 is TGTGCCAGCAGCCCGGGACTAACCCCAGGCGAGCAGTACTTC. It translates to CASSPGLTPGEQYF.

The chain links TRBV20-1 to TRBJ1-2; D call uncertain. This CDR3 is built from 11 residues. Germline loops: CDR1 DFQATT, CDR2 SNEGSKA (reference sequence). The ends were cut back, 3 bases at V and 5 bases at J, with 7 bases in the middle. CDR3 loop: CSASTAYGYTF. DNA of the CDR3: TGCAGTGCTAGCACAGCTTATGGCTACACCTTC.

The chain couples TRBV11-2 to TRBJ2-3, with a possible D match to TRBD2 (7 bases). The CDR3 has 16 amino acids. V was shortened by 1 base and J by 2 bases, with 13 bases between the two germline ends. The germline CDR1 and CDR2 sequences are SGHAT and FQNNGV. The CDR3 protein is CASSLGAGAYTDTQYF. CDR3 nucleotides: TGTGCCAGCAGCTTAGGGGCGGGGGCCTACACAGATACGCAGTATTTT.

The chain couples TRBV9 to TRBJ1-1; the match to TRBD1 covers 9 bases. CDR1 SGDLS and CDR2 YYNGEE come from the germline V gene. This CDR3 comprises 14 residues. V shed 3 bases and J 3 bases; nucleotides not matched to a gene: 3. This chain's CDR3 is CASSDGTGYTEAFF. The CDR3 DNA reads as TGTGCCAGCAGCGATGGGACAGGGTACACTGAAGCTTTCTTT.

This chain joins TRBV5-1 and TRBJ1-2; 8 positions match TRBD1. The J segment lost 1 base and the V segment lost 4 bases, leaving 15 bases of the junction unmatched. CDR1 and CDR2 from the germline V gene are SGHRS and YFSETQ. This CDR3 region has 18 residues. In DNA, the CDR3 is TGCGCCAGCAGCCCTCCGGGACAGGTCGCCTTGGTTAACTATGGCTACACCTTC. This translates into CASSPPGQVALVNYGYTF. The entire variable domain, with the rest obtained from reference TRBV5-1 and TRBJ1-2, is as follows: KAGVTQTPRYLIKTRGQQVTLSCSPISGHRSVSWYQQTPGQGLQFLFEYFSETQRNKGNFPGRFSGRQFSNSRSEMNVSTLELGDSALYLCASSPPGQVALVNYGYTFGSGTRLTVV.

The chain combines TRBV10-2 with TRBJ2-3; D is perhaps TRBD1 (6 bases). Trimming cost V 3 bases and J 2 bases, with 12 bases left between them. The CDR3 extends over 15 amino acids. Germline CDR1 WSHSY, CDR2 SAAADI. CDR3 region: CASSDPWTDTDTQYF. CDR3 sequence (DNA): TGCGCCAGCAGTGACCCCTGGACAGACACAGATACGCAGTATTTT.

As concerns this clone: The same CDR3 arises from other DNA sequences in this sample as well. The V gene is TRBV6-5, the J gene TRBJ1-5; TRBD1 agrees at 8 bases. In germline, CDR1 is MNHEY, CDR2 SVGAGI. CDR3 length: 15 amino acids. Trimming took 5 bases from V and 3 from J; bases not matched to a gene: 6. The CDR3 nucleotides are TGTGCCAGCAGTCCTGACAGGGGTGACAATCAGCCCCAGCATTTT. It is translated as CASSPDRGDNQPQHF.

The V and J genes are TRBV29-1 and TRBJ2-2, with 10 bases fitting TRBD1. CDR1 and CDR2 from the germline V gene are SQVTM and ANQGSEA. V trimming: 3 bases; J trimming: 5 bases; junction bases outside the gene matches: 3. This CDR3 is 14 amino acids long. The CDR3 region has the DNA TGCAGCGTTGACAAGGGACAGGGGACCGGGGAGCTGTTTTTT. It yields the protein CSVDKGQGTGELFF.

The chain couples TRBV19 to TRBJ1-1; the D gene is possibly TRBD1 (5 bases). This CDR3 has 11 amino acids. Trimming shortened V by 8 bases and J by 6 bases, and 10 bases separated the two germline ends. Per germline, CDR1 LNHDA and CDR2 SQIVND (reference sequence). CDR3 in amino acids: CASSAGSEAFF. CDR3 nucleotide sequence: TGTGCCAGTTCCGCAGGGTCTGAAGCTTTCTTT.

The gene calls are TRBV28 and TRBJ2-5; D unclear. V lost 6 bases and J 1 base, leaving 12 bases between the germline ends. The CDR3 extends over 14 amino acids. Per germline, CDR1 MDHEN and CDR2 SYDVKM. The CDR3 loop is CASRRLLLQETQYF. The DNA for the CDR3 is TGTGCCAGCAGGCGACTCCTCCTCCAAGAGACCCAGTACTTC.

The count of this clone is one. The rearrangement joins TRBV6-7 to TRBJ2-7, with 8 bases matching TRBD2. TRBV6-7 is given ORF status, its function remaining uncertain. This CDR3 has 17 amino acids. V trimming: 2 bases; J trimming: 3 bases; junction bases outside the gene matches: 12. CDR3 sequence reads: CASSYPSWTSWIYEQYV. The CDR3 nucleotides are TGTGCCAGCAGTTACCCGTCGTGGACTAGCTGGATCTACGAGCAGTACGTC.